Listed here are 2 T cell receptor gamma chains from one sample, sequenced in a study of Vδ1+ human thymocytes. Whole-study results and caveats: Highly polyclonal TRG and TRD repertoires with Gaussian CDR3 length distributions appeared in thymus.

Extracted RNA was reverse transcribed into cDNA. The CDR3 regions were amplified by multiplex PCR from V-gene primers to a constant-region primer. TCRdb made new clone calls on the multiplex PCR reads using CATT. The sample lists some 37,000 gamma-chain clones, 20% to 25% seen once, with 1.9% in the top ten. Their antigens are not known. The sequenced sample consisted of Vdelta1+ gamma-delta thymocytes from the thymus. Subset in this sample: FACS-sorted CD3+ TCRalphabeta- TCRVdelta1+ TCRVdelta2- thymocytes. Receptors were obtained from a girl under three years old who had congenital heart surgery.

This clone was observed a handful of times. The same CDR3 is also encoded by other DNA sequences in this sample. V is TRGV3 and J is TRGJP2. Trimming cost V 0 bases and J 7 bases; bases outside gene matches: 5. CDR1 and CDR2 (germline): VTNTFY, YDVSTARD (reference sequence). The CDR3 consists of 14 residues. DNA for the CDR3: TGTGCCACCTGGGACAGGCGCGATGATTGGATCAAGACGTTT. Translation: CATWDRRDDWIKTF.

This clone was seen only a few times. The identical CDR3 is also encoded by other nucleotide sequences in the sample. The rearrangement links TRGV8 to TRGJ1 or TRGJ2. CDR1 VENAVY and CDR2 YDSYNSRV come from the germline V gene. The CDR3 is 11 amino acids. V was clipped by 0 bases and J by 9 bases; unmatched bases: 2. CDR3 protein: CATWDRAKKLF. The CDR3 DNA reads as TGTGCCACCTGGGATAGGGCTAAGAAACTCTTT.